The clone carrying this T cell receptor beta chain was observed a few times. The antigen remains unidentified. The CDR3 spans 14 residues. J gave up 4 bases and V 5 bases, and 8 bases lay outside the gene matches. Germline lookup yields CDR1 DFQATT and CDR2 SNEGSKA (reference sequence). An oligonucleotide containing a UMI was ligated to the 3' end of TCR cDNA. Whole blood, 2 to 2.5 ml, came from adult healthy volunteers. These data originate in a study of naive and memory T cell subsets. Findings and limits, study-wide: Potentially, T cell activation and differentiation skew this RNA-based measurement.

The SP2 primer and nested alpha and beta constant region primers amplified ligated cDNA in four rounds. TCRdb re-derived calls from the 5' RACE reads in MiXCR, one entry per CDR3 protein. This sample has tens of thousands of distinct CDR3 sequences, with around 8% found just once. This receptor was obtained from a female donor in good health. The chain is built from TRBV20-1 and TRBJ2-1, with 7 bases lining up with TRBD2. CDR3 sequence reads: CSAASGAPYNEQFF. Here the CDR3 DNA reads TGCAGTGCTGCAAGCGGGGCCCCTTACAATGAGCAGTTCTTC.